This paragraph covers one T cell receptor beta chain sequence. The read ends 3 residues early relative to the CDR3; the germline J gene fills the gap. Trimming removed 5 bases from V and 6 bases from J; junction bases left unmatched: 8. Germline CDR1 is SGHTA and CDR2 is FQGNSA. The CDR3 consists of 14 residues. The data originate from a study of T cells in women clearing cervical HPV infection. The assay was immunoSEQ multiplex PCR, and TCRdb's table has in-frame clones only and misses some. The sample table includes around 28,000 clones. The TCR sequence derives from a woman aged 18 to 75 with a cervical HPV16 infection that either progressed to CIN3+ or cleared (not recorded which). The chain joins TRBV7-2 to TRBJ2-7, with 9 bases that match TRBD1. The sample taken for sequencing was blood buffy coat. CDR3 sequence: CASSPGTGIREQYF. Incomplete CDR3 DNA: TGTGCCAGCAGCCCCGGGACAGGGATACGCGAG.